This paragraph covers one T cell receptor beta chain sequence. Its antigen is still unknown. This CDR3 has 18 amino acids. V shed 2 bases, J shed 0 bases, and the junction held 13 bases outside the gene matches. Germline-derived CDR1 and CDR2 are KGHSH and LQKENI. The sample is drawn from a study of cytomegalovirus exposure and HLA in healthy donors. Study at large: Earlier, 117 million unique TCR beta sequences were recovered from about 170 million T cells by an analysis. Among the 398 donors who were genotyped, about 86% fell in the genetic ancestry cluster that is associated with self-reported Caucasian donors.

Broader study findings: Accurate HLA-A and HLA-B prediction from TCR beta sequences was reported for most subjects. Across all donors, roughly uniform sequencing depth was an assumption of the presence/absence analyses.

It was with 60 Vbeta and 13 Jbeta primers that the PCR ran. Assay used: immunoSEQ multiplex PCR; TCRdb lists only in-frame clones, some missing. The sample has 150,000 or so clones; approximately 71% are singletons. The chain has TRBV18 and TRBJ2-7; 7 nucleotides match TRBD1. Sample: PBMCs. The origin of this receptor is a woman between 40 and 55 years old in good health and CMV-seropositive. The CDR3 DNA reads TGTGCCAGCTCACCAGGGTGGGGGCGAGGGACAGACTCCTACGAGCAGTACTTC. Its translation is CASSPGWGRGTDSYEQYF.